These 27 T cell receptor beta chains originate from one sample sequenced in a study of blood T cell repertoires in COVID-19 (dated by TCRdb to about 2020). Library prep was done by the immunoSEQ multiplex PCR assay. TCRdb mirrors the immuneACCESS table, restricted to in-frame sequences. Some clones are absent from its copies; in checked studies, under half trace to an unresolved V gene, and the reason for the others is unknown. Across this sample there are about 260,000 clones, with about 80% seen only once. The leading ten clones occupy approximately 4.3% of the sample. Material for sequencing was PBMCs or T cells enriched from blood (not recorded which). These receptors were obtained from a man aged 30 to 39 with acute COVID-19.

This clone came up once. This sequence joins TRBV5-1 and TRBJ1-5; D might be TRBD1 (6 bases). Germline V gene lookup returns CDR1 SGHRS and CDR2 YFSETQ. The CDR3 is 14 amino acids. Deletions cut 1 base from V and 5 bases from J, with 10 bases between. In nucleotides, the CDR3 is TGCGCCAGCAGCTTGTCGGGGGGCGATCAGCCCCAGCATTTT. As protein: CASSLSGGDQPQHF.

V is TRBV19 and J is TRBJ1-1; TRBD1 matches at 8 bases. CDR3 length: 14 residues. Germline-derived CDR1 and CDR2 are LNHDA and SQIVND (reference sequence). V lost 5 bases, J lost 2 bases, and 4 bases stayed unmatched. The CDR3 region has the DNA TGTGCCAGTAGTTTTGACAGGGGAAACACTGAAGCTTTCTTT. Residues: CASSFDRGNTEAFF.

This chain uses TRBV14 with TRBJ2-1, with TRBD2 identical over 10 bases. The trim removed 7 bases at V and 8 bases at J, leaving 8 bases unmatched. CDR1 is SGHDN, CDR2 FVKESK, per germline. The CDR3 covers 14 residues. Here the CDR3 DNA reads TGTGCCAGCAAGTCCAAGCGGGAGGGAGATGAGCAGTTCTTC. This encodes CASKSKREGDEQFF.

The chain uses TRBV28 and TRBJ2-4, with D hard to call. Germline assignment: CDR1 MDHEN and CDR2 SYDVKM. This CDR3 is 13 amino acids long. V gave up 5 bases and J gave up 7 bases, with 12 bases separating them. CDR3 residues: CASSREEPNIQYF. Written as DNA, the CDR3 is TGTGCCAGCAGTCGAGAGGAACCTAACATTCAGTACTTC.

The chain links TRBV6-1 to TRBJ2-4, with D perhaps TRBD1 (5 bases). This CDR3 is 17 amino acids long. The V gene's germline CDR1 is MNHNS and CDR2 SASEGT. Trimming took 2 bases from V and 2 from J, leaving 16 bases between them. The CDR3 is CASSENLAGLSKNIQYF. The DNA of the CDR3 is TGTGCCAGCAGTGAAAACTTGGCAGGGTTATCCAAAAACATTCAGTACTTC.

The sample holds a few counts of this clone. Since a much larger clone is just one base distant, this may be a read error. The chain couples TRBV6-1 to TRBJ1-1; D might be TRBD1 (5 bases). Trimming took 3 bases from V and 1 from J, leaving 6 bases between them. Germline CDR1 MNHNS, CDR2 SASEGT. This CDR3 spans 13 amino acids. This chain's CDR3 is CASSDQGNTEAFF. In nucleotides, the CDR3 is TGTGCCAGCAGTGATCAGGGGAACACTGAAGCTTTCTTT.

The rearrangement joins TRBV27 to TRBJ2-6; no definite D call. Trimming took 3 bases from V and 4 from J, leaving 7 bases between them. This CDR3 is built from 14 residues. CDR1 and CDR2 (germline): MNHEY, SMNVEV (reference sequence). The CDR3, as DNA: TGTGCCAGCAGTTTGACTCTCGGGGCCAACGTCCTGACTTTC. Its protein is CASSLTLGANVLTF.

This sequence joins TRBV19 and TRBJ2-1; 12 bases align to TRBD2. The CDR3 has 16 amino acids. V shed 5 bases and J 12 bases; nucleotides not matched to a gene: 14. Germline V gives CDR1 LNHDA, CDR2 SQIVND (reference sequence). In nucleotides, the CDR3 is TGTGCCAGTAGTCCCGTTCTAGCGGGAGGGCCTGGCGGGCAGTTCTTC. Translated: CASSPVLAGGPGGQFF.

The V and J genes are TRBV29-1 and TRBJ1-4; D not certain. V was clipped by 4 bases and J by 4 bases, with 10 bases between them. The CDR3 loop spans 13 amino acids. Per germline, CDR1 SQVTM and CDR2 ANQGSEA. CDR3 DNA sequence: TGCAGCGTTGGAGGAGGCATTAATGAAAAACTGTTTTTT. Translating gives CSVGGGINEKLFF.

The chain combines TRBV19 with TRBJ2-1; TRBD2 aligns across 9 bases. Germline CDR1 LNHDA, CDR2 SQIVND (reference sequence). The CDR3 contains 15 residues. With 1 base clipped from V and 8 bases from J, the junction kept 6 bases outside the gene matches. DNA of the CDR3: TGTGCCAGTAGTATAGGAGCGGGAGGATTGGATGAGCAGTTCTTC. Translated: CASSIGAGGLDEQFF.

The gene calls are TRBV19 and TRBJ1-2; D is uncertain. This CDR3 has 13 amino acids. The V gene lost 2 bases and the J gene lost 7 bases, with 11 bases spanning the gap. Germline CDR1 LNHDA, CDR2 SQIVND (reference sequence). DNA for the CDR3: TGTGCCAGTAGTATACTTCTTAACGGTGGCTACACCTTC. Translating it yields CASSILLNGGYTF.

This clone was seen only a few times. Other DNA sequences in the same sample also yield this CDR3. The chain employs TRBV28 and TRBJ1-5; the D is unclear. The V end lost 6 bases, the J end lost 1 base, and 10 bases lay between the germline ends. The CDR3 is 14 residues long. Germline CDR1 reads MDHEN; CDR2 reads SYDVKM. The CDR3 DNA is TGTGCCAGCAGCCTTGTACAGAGCAATCAGCCCCAGCATTTT. It specifies CASSLVQSNQPQHF.

The V gene is TRBV3-1 (or the pseudogene TRBV3-2), the J gene TRBJ2-3; 9 nucleotides match TRBD2. The CDR3 has 16 amino acids. Germline CDR1 LGHDT, CDR2 YNNKEL (reference sequence). Trimming cost V 4 bases and J 3 bases; bases outside gene matches: 8. The CDR3 region is CASSPRLAVRTDTQYF. In DNA form, the CDR3 reads TGTGCCAGCAGCCCTAGACTAGCGGTTCGTACAGATACGCAGTATTTT.

About this clone: This CDR3 is also generated by other DNA sequences in the sample. The rearrangement uses TRBV28 and TRBJ1-3; D not certain. With 3 bases removed from V and 4 bases from J, the gap between germline ends came to 10 bases. The germline V gene has CDR1 MDHEN and CDR2 SYDVKM. CDR3 length equals 14 residues. The CDR3 region has the DNA TGTGCCAGCAGTTTTCGGGGTATCGGAAACACCATATATTTT. Translated, it gives CASSFRGIGNTIYF.

The chain recombines TRBV5-4 with TRBJ1-3, with D perhaps TRBD1 (6 bases). Per germline, CDR1 SGHNT and CDR2 YYREEE (reference sequence). CDR3 length equals 16 residues. V lost 3 bases and J lost 6, with 19 bases in between. CDR3 in DNA: TGTGCCAGCAGCTCCCCGGGACAAAGCAAACCAAACACCATATATTTT. Protein: CASSSPGQSKPNTIYF.

This clone turned up a few times. The chain's CDR3 is CASSHAYNEQFF. The CDR3 nucleotides are TGTGCCAGCAGCCATGCGTACAATGAGCAGTTCTTC. The V call is TRBV3-1 (or the pseudogene TRBV3-2), the J call TRBJ2-1; D ambiguous. V lost 3 bases, J lost 4 bases, and 4 bases lay in between. The germline gives CDR1 LGHDT, CDR2 YNNKEL (reference sequence). CDR3 length: 12 amino acids.

The genes are TRBV7-9 and TRBJ2-5; D unresolved. Germline V gives CDR1 SEHNR, CDR2 FQNEAQ (reference sequence). V was trimmed by 3 bases and J by 4 bases, leaving 6 bases between them. This CDR3 spans 12 amino acids. The DNA for the CDR3 is TGTGCCAGCAGCTTTTCTCGAGAGACCCAGTACTTC. This encodes CASSFSRETQYF.

The chain recombines TRBV6-1 with TRBJ2-2; tentatively, D is TRBD1 (5 bases). Looked up from germline, CDR1 is MNHNS and CDR2 is SASEGT. V was pared by 2 bases and J by 5 bases, with 12 bases between. This CDR3 spans 15 amino acids. The CDR3 DNA follows: TGTGCCAGCAGTGAACAGACAGTTAATACCGGGGAGCTGTTTTTT. It specifies CASSEQTVNTGELFF.

The chain links TRBV29-1 to TRBJ1-1, with unresolved D. Trimming pared 5 bases from V and 7 bases from J, leaving 17 bases between. The CDR3 is made up of 13 amino acids. CDR1 is SQVTM and CDR2 is ANQGSEA in the germline V gene. The CDR3 sequence: CSVCPSALSEAFF. CDR3 in DNA: TGCAGCGTTTGCCCCTCTGCGCTGAGTGAAGCTTTCTTT.

The chain combines TRBV6-5 with TRBJ2-3; D is unclear. The CDR3 consists of 12 residues. V was shortened by 7 bases and J by 5 bases, with 10 bases between the two germline ends. The germline CDR1 and CDR2 sequences are MNHEY and SVGAGI. CDR3 amino acids: CASTNRVDTQYF. The CDR3, as DNA: TGTGCCAGCACAAATCGGGTAGATACGCAGTATTTT.

In this sample, this clone turned up once. The gene calls are TRBV19 and TRBJ1-2; tentative D call: TRBD1 (5 bases). V lost 7 bases and J lost 5, with 23 bases in between. This CDR3 has 16 amino acids. CDR1 and CDR2 (germline): LNHDA, SQIVND (reference sequence). The CDR3 protein is CASNKRRGLEPYGYTF. The CDR3 bases are TGTGCCAGTAATAAAAGAAGGGGATTAGAACCTTATGGCTACACCTTC.

V gene TRBV15 combines with J gene TRBJ1-2; 9 nucleotides agree with TRBD1. The germline gives CDR1 LNHNV, CDR2 YYDKDF (reference sequence). The CDR3 runs 15 residues. V lost 1 base and J lost 7; bases outside the gene matches: 7. CDR3 nucleotide sequence: TGTGCCACCAGCAGAGGGGACAGGGAAAGTGCTGGCTACACCTTC. Protein: CATSRGDRESAGYTF.

CDR3 bases: TGTGCCTGGGAGAAGTGGGAGGGGGAGCTGTTTTTT. Translation: CAWEKWEGELFF. This sequence joins TRBV30 and TRBJ2-2, with TRBD2 as a possible D gene (5 bases). Germline lookup yields CDR1 GTSNPN and CDR2 SVGIG (reference sequence). V lost 5 bases and J lost 8, with 12 bases in between. The CDR3 loop spans 12 amino acids. The whole variable domain, filled in from reference TRBV30 and TRBJ2-2, reads SQTIHQWPATLVQPVGSPLSLECTVEGTSNPNLYWYRQAAGRGLQLLFYSVGIGQISSEVPQNLSASRPQDRQFILSSKKLLLSDSGFYLCAWEKWEGELFFGEGSRLTVL.

V usage is TRBV5-1 and J usage is TRBJ1-1; D not resolved. CDR1 and CDR2 from the germline V gene are SGHRS and YFSETQ. The ends were cut back, 2 bases at V and 5 bases at J, with 10 bases in the middle. The CDR3 is 13 amino acids. The chain's CDR3 is CASSFGLDTEAFF. CDR3 bases: TGCGCCAGCAGCTTCGGTTTAGATACTGAAGCTTTCTTT.

This clone was counted once. This rearrangement joins TRBV28 to TRBJ1-4; perhaps TRBD1 as D (6 bases). Germline V CDR1 and CDR2: MDHEN, SYDVKM. The CDR3 runs 16 residues. V lost 4 bases and J 2 bases, leaving 14 bases between the germline ends. CDR3 residues: CASSSTGIATNEKLFF. CDR3 nucleotide sequence: TGTGCCAGCAGTTCTACAGGGATAGCGACTAATGAAAAACTGTTTTTT.

The V call is TRBV9, the J call TRBJ2-2, with 10 bases that match TRBD2. V shed 3 bases, J shed 5 bases, and the junction held 7 bases outside the gene matches. The CDR3 runs 16 residues. CDR1 and CDR2 from the germline V gene are SGDLS and YYNGEE. Written as DNA, the CDR3 is TGTGCCAGCAGCGCCAGAGCGGGAGGGTGGACCGGGGAGCTGTTTTTT. Translated, it gives CASSARAGGWTGELFF. The whole variable domain, remainder taken from reference TRBV9 and TRBJ2-2, is DSGVTQTPKHLITATGQRVTLRCSPRSGDLSVYWYQQSLDQGLQFLIQYYNGEERAKGNILERFSAQQFPDLHSELNLSSLELGDSALYFCASSARAGGWTGELFFGEGSRLTVL.

V and J are TRBV7-3 and TRBJ2-5, with D possibly TRBD2 on 5 matching bases. Germline V gene sequence: CDR1 SGHTA, CDR2 FQGTGA. Trimming cost V 1 base and J 5 bases, with 11 bases left between them. This CDR3 comprises 14 residues. CDR3 in DNA: TGTGCCAGCAGCTTAAGCGGTCCGGGGGAGACCCAGTACTTC. Translation gives CASSLSGPGETQYF.